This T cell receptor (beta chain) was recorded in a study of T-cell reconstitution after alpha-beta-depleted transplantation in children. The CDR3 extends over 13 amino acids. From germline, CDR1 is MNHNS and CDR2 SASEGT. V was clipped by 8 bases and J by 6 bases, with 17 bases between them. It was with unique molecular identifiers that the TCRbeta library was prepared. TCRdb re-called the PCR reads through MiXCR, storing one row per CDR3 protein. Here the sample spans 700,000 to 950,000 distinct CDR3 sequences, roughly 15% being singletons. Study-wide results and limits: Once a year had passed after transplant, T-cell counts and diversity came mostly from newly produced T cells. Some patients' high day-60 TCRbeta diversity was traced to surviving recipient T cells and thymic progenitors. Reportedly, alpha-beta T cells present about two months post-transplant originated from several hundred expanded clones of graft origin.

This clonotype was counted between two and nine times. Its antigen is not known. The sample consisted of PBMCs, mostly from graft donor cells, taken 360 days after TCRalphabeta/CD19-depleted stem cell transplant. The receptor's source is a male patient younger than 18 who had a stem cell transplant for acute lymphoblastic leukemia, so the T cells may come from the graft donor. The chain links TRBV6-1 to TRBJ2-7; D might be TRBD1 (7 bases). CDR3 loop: CASSPGGLFEQYF. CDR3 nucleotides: TGTGCCAGCTCTCCAGGGGGGCTATTCGAGCAGTACTTC.